A single sample gave rise to the 20 T cell receptor beta chains below, sequenced in a study of OX40 agonist ivuxolimab in advanced cancers. TCRdb's table, derived via immunoSEQ multiplex PCR, lists solely in-frame clones and lacks some. Altogether 55,000 to 65,000 clones are present, just under 90% being singletons, with the ten largest covering about 2%. This sample comprised CD4+ or CD8+ T cells sorted from blood, obtained in a trial of the OX40 agonist ivuxolimab. The receptors shown here come from an adult with an advanced solid tumor such as melanoma, head and neck, liver or kidney cancer.

The chain couples TRBV28 to TRBJ1-3; possible D gene TRBD1, 5 bases. The germline CDR1 and CDR2 sequences are MDHEN and SYDVKM. Between the trimmed V and J ends, which lost 4 bases and 1 base, there was a span of 8 bases. This CDR3 contains 14 residues. CDR3: CASSSGLSGNTIYF. The CDR3 nucleotides read TGTGCCAGCAGTTCAGGGCTTTCTGGAAACACCATATATTTT.

This chain links TRBV28 with TRBJ2-7; possibly TRBD1 for D (5 bases). The CDR3 extends over 12 amino acids. The ends were cut back, 5 bases at V and 3 bases at J, with 8 bases in the middle. Germline CDR1 and CDR2: MDHEN and SYDVKM. The CDR3 nucleotides are TGTGCCAGCAGTGGCAGGGTCTACGAGCAGTACTTC. It codes for CASSGRVYEQYF.

Only one count was recorded for this clone. DNA for the CDR3: TGTGCCAGTTCGAGAAGGAGCTATGGCTACACCTTC. Residues: CASSRRSYGYTF. The rearrangement joins TRBV19 to TRBJ1-2, with D hard to call. Trimming pared 8 bases from V and 4 bases from J, leaving 11 bases between. Germline loops: CDR1 LNHDA, CDR2 SQIVND (reference sequence). The CDR3 has 12 residues. The variable domain in full, completed from reference TRBV19 and TRBJ1-2, reads DGGITQSPKYLFRKEGQNVTLSCEQNLNHDAMYWYRQDPGQGLRLIYYSQIVNDFQKGDIAEGYSVSREKKESFPLTVTSAQKNPTAFYLCASSRRSYGYTFGSGTRLTVV.

This clone was seen more than once but under ten times. The chain recombines TRBV5-6 with TRBJ2-2, with 8 positions matching TRBD1. This CDR3 has 15 residues. Germline lookup yields CDR1 SGHDT and CDR2 YYEEEE. V trimming: 0 bases; J trimming: 6 bases; junction bases outside the gene matches: 4. CDR3 residues: CASSLGQGAAGELFF. DNA of the CDR3: TGTGCCAGCAGCTTGGGGCAGGGGGCGGCCGGGGAGCTGTTTTTT.

CDR3 sequence reads: CASSTTGWGNQPQHF. DNA for the CDR3: TGTGCCAGCAGTACCACAGGGTGGGGCAATCAGCCCCAGCATTTT. This chain connects TRBV6-5 to TRBJ1-5, with a possible D match to TRBD1 (6 bases). From germline, CDR1 is MNHEY and CDR2 SVGAGI. This CDR3 spans 15 amino acids. Trimming cost V 5 bases and J 2 bases, with 13 bases left between them.

J is TRBJ1-4 and V is TRBV6-1; D gene unclear. Germline CDR1 is MNHNS and CDR2 is SASEGT. The CDR3 is 12 residues long. The germline V and J ends were trimmed by 1 base and 8 bases, with 5 bases remaining between them. CDR3 in DNA: TGTGCCAGCAGTGAAGAAATAGAAAAACTGTTTTTT. Translated: CASSEEIEKLFF.

The J gene is TRBJ2-7, the V gene TRBV6-5; D possibly corresponds to TRBD1 (5 bases). The length of the CDR3 is 15 residues. V was trimmed by 6 bases and J by 1 base, leaving 16 bases between them. Germline lookup yields CDR1 MNHEY and CDR2 SVGAGI. The CDR3 nucleotides are TGTGCCAGCAGGAGACAGTCGTTACCGTCCTACGAGCAGTACTTC. It translates to CASRRQSLPSYEQYF.

This rearrangement joins TRBV29-1 to TRBJ1-2; 8 positions match TRBD1. V lost 3 bases and J lost 2; bases outside the gene matches: 5. Germline CDR1 and CDR2: SQVTM and ANQGSEA. CDR3 length: 14 amino acids. CDR3 protein: CSVDPQGANYGYTF. The CDR3 nucleotides are TGCAGCGTTGATCCCCAGGGGGCGAACTATGGCTACACCTTC.

This clone showed up just once. The J gene is TRBJ2-3, the V gene TRBV18; D may be TRBD1 or TRBD2 (5 bases each). V was shortened by 3 bases and J by 3 bases, with 19 bases between the two germline ends. Germline loops: CDR1 KGHSH, CDR2 LQKENI. The CDR3 is 17 amino acids. The CDR3 DNA reads as TGTGCCAGCTCACCGGATTTTGCTGGGGGTTTAACAGATACGCAGTATTTT. Its protein is CASSPDFAGGLTDTQYF.

This clone is a singleton in its sample. The chain is built from TRBV6-5 and TRBJ1-3, with D unclear. V dropped 0 bases and J dropped 4 bases, with 10 bases sitting between them. Germline V CDR1 and CDR2: MNHEY, SVGAGI. This CDR3 comprises 15 residues. The CDR3 nucleotides read TGTGCCAGCAGTTACTCGAAAGGCACGGGAAACACCATATATTTT. This encodes CASSYSKGTGNTIYF.

The V gene is TRBV6-5, the J gene TRBJ1-5; D call uncertain. The germline V gene encodes CDR1 MNHEY and CDR2 SVGAGI. Trimming removed 5 bases at V and 3 bases at J, with 11 bases between. The CDR3 extends over 14 amino acids. CDR3 DNA sequence: TGTGCCAGCAGTCCCCTAAACTTCAATCAGCCCCAGCATTTT. This codes for CASSPLNFNQPQHF.

The chain couples TRBV23-1 to TRBJ1-2; D uncertain. TRBV23-1 is assigned to the ORF class and has an uncertain function. Trimming took 2 bases from V and 0 from J, leaving 13 bases between them. The CDR3 sequence is 16 residues long. The CDR3 region is CASSQITHRANYGYTF. CDR3 nucleotide sequence: TGCGCCAGCAGTCAAATTACACACCGCGCTAACTATGGCTACACCTTC.

This clone was found once. V usage is TRBV2 and J usage is TRBJ2-3; 11 nucleotides align to TRBD2. This CDR3 is 15 amino acids long. V gave up 7 bases and J gave up 2 bases; unmatched junction bases: 5. The germline V gene encodes CDR1 SNHLY and CDR2 FYNNEI. CDR3 region: CASNLLAGVTDTQYF. CDR3 sequence (DNA): TGTGCCAGCAACCTACTAGCGGGGGTCACAGATACGCAGTATTTT.

V and J are TRBV2 and TRBJ1-1; perhaps TRBD1 as D (6 bases). The CDR3 contains 17 residues. Germline V CDR1 and CDR2: SNHLY, FYNNEI. Trimming removed 6 bases at V and 0 bases at J, with 20 bases between. This chain's CDR3 is CASSDQLTGRMNTEAFF. CDR3 nucleotide sequence: TGTGCCAGCAGCGATCAACTTACAGGGCGCATGAACACTGAAGCTTTCTTT.

This clone has more than one count but fewer than ten. The chain couples TRBV6-1 to TRBJ1-5; 7 bases are a match to TRBD1. Germline CDR1 is MNHNS and CDR2 is SASEGT. The CDR3 has 13 amino acids. V shed 6 bases and J 3 bases; nucleotides not matched to a gene: 2. The CDR3 coding sequence is TGTGCCAGCAGCGGGACAGACAATCAGCCCCAGCATTTT. This codes for CASSGTDNQPQHF.

The chain joins TRBV6-1 to TRBJ2-2, with 9 bases fitting TRBD1. Germline V gene lookup returns CDR1 MNHNS and CDR2 SASEGT. With V trimmed by 8 bases and J by 6 bases, 10 bases remained unmatched. This CDR3 comprises 15 residues. The CDR3 spells CASLITGGASGELFF. The CDR3, as DNA: TGTGCCAGCCTTATAACAGGGGGCGCATCCGGGGAGCTGTTTTTT.

The rearrangement joins TRBV11-2 to TRBJ1-1; D not resolved. Trimming pared 3 bases from V and 7 bases from J, leaving 9 bases between. Germline V gene data show CDR1 as SGHAT and CDR2 as FQNNGV. This CDR3 has 12 amino acids. The CDR3 protein is CASSFWSGEAFF. The CDR3, as DNA: TGTGCCAGCAGCTTTTGGTCAGGTGAAGCTTTCTTT. The entire variable domain, with the rest obtained from reference TRBV11-2 and TRBJ1-1, is as follows: EAGVAQSPRYKIIEKRQSVAFWCNPISGHATLYWYQQILGQGPKLLIQFQNNGVVDDSQLPKDRFSAERLKGVDSTLKIQPAKLEDSAVYLCASSFWSGEAFFGQGTRLTVV.

V and J are TRBV6-5 and TRBJ1-1; no clear D. V lost 4 bases and J 1 base, leaving 7 bases between the germline ends. Per germline, CDR1 MNHEY and CDR2 SVGAGI. The CDR3 has 13 amino acids. CDR3: CASSLVRNTEAFF. The DNA of the CDR3 is TGTGCCAGCAGTTTAGTTCGGAACACTGAAGCTTTCTTT.

This clone occurred once. This chain connects TRBV7-2 to TRBJ2-1; perhaps TRBD2 as D (6 bases). Between the trimmed V and J ends, which lost 5 bases and 9 bases, there was a span of 11 bases. Germline V lookup: CDR1 SGHTA, CDR2 FQGNSA. The CDR3 is made up of 12 amino acids. Here the CDR3 DNA reads TGTGCCAGCAGCCCATTCGGGGGTGAGCAGTTCTTC. This codes for CASSPFGGEQFF. Supplemented by reference TRBV7-2 and TRBJ2-1, the full variable domain reads GAGVSQSPSNKVTEKGKDVELRCDPISGHTALYWYRQSLGQGLEFLIYFQGNSAPDKSGLPSDRFSAERTGGSVSTLTIQRTQQEDSAVYLCASSPFGGEQFFGPGTRLTVL.

V is TRBV6-1 and J is TRBJ2-1; no reliable D call. The CDR3 covers 13 residues. CDR1 is MNHNS, CDR2 SASEGT, per germline. Trimming removed 6 bases from V and 5 bases from J, with 11 bases in between. CDR3 nucleotides: TGTGCCAGCAGATCTCCCCCGGACAATGAGCAGTTCTTC. Amino acids: CASRSPPDNEQFF.